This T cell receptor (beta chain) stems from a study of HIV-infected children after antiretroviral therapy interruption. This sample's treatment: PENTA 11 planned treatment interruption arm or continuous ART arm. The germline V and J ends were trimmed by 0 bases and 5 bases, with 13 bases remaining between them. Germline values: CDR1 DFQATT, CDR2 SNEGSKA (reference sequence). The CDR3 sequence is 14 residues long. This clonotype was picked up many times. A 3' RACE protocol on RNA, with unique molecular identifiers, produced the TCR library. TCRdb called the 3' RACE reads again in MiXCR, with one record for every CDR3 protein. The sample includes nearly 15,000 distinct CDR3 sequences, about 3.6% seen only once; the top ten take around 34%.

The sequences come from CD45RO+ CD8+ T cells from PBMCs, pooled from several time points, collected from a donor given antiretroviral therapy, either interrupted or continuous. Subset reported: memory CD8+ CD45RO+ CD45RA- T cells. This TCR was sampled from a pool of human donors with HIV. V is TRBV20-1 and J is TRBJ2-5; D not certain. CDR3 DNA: TGCAGTGCTAGAGATGAGGACGCCCGGGAGACCCAGTACTTC. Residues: CSARDEDARETQYF.